The 6 T cell receptor beta chains reported below all come from one sample, sequenced in a study of OX40 agonist ivuxolimab in advanced cancers. Method: immunoSEQ multiplex PCR; TCRdb's copy keeps in-frame clones and lacks some. The table records more than 60,000 clones, approximately 90% of them present only once. Sequenced here: CD4+ or CD8+ T cells sorted from blood, sampled in a trial of the OX40 agonist ivuxolimab. The receptors derive from an adult with an advanced solid tumor such as melanoma, head and neck, liver or kidney cancer.

This clone was counted once. This chain connects TRBV6-5 to TRBJ2-3; D is ambiguous. CDR3 length equals 14 residues. Trimming removed 2 bases from V and 0 bases from J, with 6 bases in between. Germline CDR1 reads MNHEY; CDR2 reads SVGAGI. CDR3 amino acids: CASSYLSSTDTQYF. Here the CDR3 DNA reads TGTGCCAGCAGTTACCTTTCTAGCACAGATACGCAGTATTTT.

The rearrangement joins TRBV27 to TRBJ2-3; 7 nucleotides match TRBD1. Germline V gene lookup returns CDR1 MNHEY and CDR2 SMNVEV (reference sequence). CDR3 length equals 14 residues. The junction had 2 bases not matched to a gene; V was cut back by 5 bases and J by 0 bases. CDR3: CASSTDRSTDTQYF. The CDR3 bases are TGTGCCAGCAGTACGGACAGGAGCACAGATACGCAGTATTTT.

This chain links TRBV11-2 with TRBJ2-1, with D possibly matching TRBD2 (5 bases). This CDR3 spans 13 amino acids. V lost 3 bases and J 5 bases, leaving 8 bases between the germline ends. Per the germline V gene, CDR1 is SGHAT and CDR2 is FQNNGV. The chain's CDR3 is CASSFAGNNEQFF. CDR3 nucleotide sequence: TGTGCCAGCAGCTTTGCGGGTAACAATGAGCAGTTCTTC.

CDR3 region: CASSFFPGGTNTEAFF. The DNA for the CDR3 is TGTGCCAGCAGTTTTTTCCCAGGGGGTACGAACACTGAAGCTTTCTTT. V is TRBV6-5 and J is TRBJ1-1; TRBD1 matches at 7 bases. The ends lost 4 bases at V and 1 base at J; junction bases unmatched: 9. This CDR3 has 16 residues. Germline lookup yields CDR1 MNHEY and CDR2 SVGAGI.

This chain links TRBV6-1 with TRBJ2-1; TRBD1 agrees at 7 bases. The CDR3 sequence is 13 residues long. CDR1 MNHNS and CDR2 SASEGT come from the germline V gene. J lost 7 bases, V lost 7 bases, and 7 bases had no gene match. CDR3 bases: TGTGCCAGCACTCCAGGGGGTGGGAATGAGCAGTTCTTC. Encoded protein: CASTPGGGNEQFF.

The chain carries TRBV7-3 and TRBJ2-6; D gene unclear. Germline V CDR1 and CDR2: SGHTA, FQGTGA. Trimming pared 2 bases from V and 1 base from J, leaving 9 bases between. The CDR3 length is 16 residues. The CDR3 spells CASSLSIRSGANVLTF. The CDR3 bases are TGTGCCAGCAGCTTATCAATTCGGTCTGGGGCCAACGTCCTGACTTTC.